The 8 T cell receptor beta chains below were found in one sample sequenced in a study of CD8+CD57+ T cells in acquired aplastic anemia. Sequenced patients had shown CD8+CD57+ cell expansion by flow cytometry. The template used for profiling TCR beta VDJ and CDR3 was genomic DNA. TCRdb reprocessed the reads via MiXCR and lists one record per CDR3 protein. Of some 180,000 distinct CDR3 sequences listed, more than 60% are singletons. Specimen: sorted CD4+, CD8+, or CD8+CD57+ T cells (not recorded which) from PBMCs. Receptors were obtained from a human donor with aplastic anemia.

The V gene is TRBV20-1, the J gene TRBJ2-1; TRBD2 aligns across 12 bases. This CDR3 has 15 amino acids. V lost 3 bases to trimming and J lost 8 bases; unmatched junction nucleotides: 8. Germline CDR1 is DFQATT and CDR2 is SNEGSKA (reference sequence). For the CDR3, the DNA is TGCAGTGCTAGGAAACTAGCGGGAGGCGCTTATGAGCAGTTCTTC. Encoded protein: CSARKLAGGAYEQFF.

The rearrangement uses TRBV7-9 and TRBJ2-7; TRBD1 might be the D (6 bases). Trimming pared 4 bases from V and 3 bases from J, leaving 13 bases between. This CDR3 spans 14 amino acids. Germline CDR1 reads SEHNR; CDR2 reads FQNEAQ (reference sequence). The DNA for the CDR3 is TGTGCCAGCAGCTCCACTGAAGGGGGCTACGAGCAGTACTTC. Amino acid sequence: CASSSTEGGYEQYF.

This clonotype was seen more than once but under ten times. CDR3 coding DNA: TGTGCCATCAGTGCGGGACTAGGAGGCGGCACAGATACGCAGTATTTT. Its protein is CAISAGLGGGTDTQYF. The chain uses TRBV10-3 and TRBJ2-3; 8 nucleotides line up with TRBD2. Germline V lookup: CDR1 ENHRY, CDR2 SYGVKD. V dropped 4 bases and J dropped 1; count of bases not matched to a gene: 7. This CDR3 comprises 16 residues.

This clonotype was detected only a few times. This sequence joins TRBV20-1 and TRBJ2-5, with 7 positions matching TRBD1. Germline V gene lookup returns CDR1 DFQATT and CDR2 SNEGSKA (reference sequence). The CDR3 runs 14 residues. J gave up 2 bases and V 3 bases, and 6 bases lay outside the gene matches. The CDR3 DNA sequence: TGCAGTGCTAGGACGGGACAGTCTCAAGAGACCCAGTACTTC. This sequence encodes CSARTGQSQETQYF.

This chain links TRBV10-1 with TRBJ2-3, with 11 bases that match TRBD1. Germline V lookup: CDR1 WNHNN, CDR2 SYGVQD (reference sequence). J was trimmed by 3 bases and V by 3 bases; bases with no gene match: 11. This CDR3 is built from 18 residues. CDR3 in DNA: TGCGCCAGCAGTGATAAGTGGGGACAGGGGGGGTGGACAGATACGCAGTATTTT. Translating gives CASSDKWGQGGWTDTQYF.

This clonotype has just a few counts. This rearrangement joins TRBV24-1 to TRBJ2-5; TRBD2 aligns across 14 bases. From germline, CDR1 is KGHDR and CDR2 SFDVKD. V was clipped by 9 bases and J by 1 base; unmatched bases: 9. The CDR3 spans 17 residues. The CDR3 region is CATARTSGRTSQETQYF. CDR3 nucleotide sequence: TGTGCCACCGCAAGGACTAGCGGGAGGACCTCCCAAGAGACCCAGTACTTC.

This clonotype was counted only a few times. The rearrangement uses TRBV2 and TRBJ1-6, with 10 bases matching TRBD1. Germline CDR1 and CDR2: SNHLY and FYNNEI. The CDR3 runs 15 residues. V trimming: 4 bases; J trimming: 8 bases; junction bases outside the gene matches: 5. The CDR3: CASSVTGGRDSPLHF. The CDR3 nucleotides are TGTGCCAGCAGTGTGACAGGGGGCAGGGATTCACCCCTCCACTTT.

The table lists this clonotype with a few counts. This CDR3 reads CASSDSSGGTDTQYF. The CDR3 DNA follows: TGTGCCAGCAGTGACTCTAGCGGGGGCACAGATACGCAGTATTTT. This chain connects TRBV6-4 to TRBJ2-3; 8 nucleotides align to TRBD2. This CDR3 has 15 amino acids. The germline gives CDR1 MRHNA, CDR2 SNTAGT. V trimming: 0 bases; J trimming: 1 base; junction bases outside the gene matches: 0.